Shown below are 32 T cell receptor beta chains from a single sample sequenced in a study of control samples from healthy donors and cancer patients. Profiled with immunoSEQ multiplex PCR; TCRdb holds only in-frame clones, not every one. The table includes about 96,000 clones, 80% to 95% detected once. The sequencing input was blood. The origin of the receptors is a man between 18 and 35 years old in good health.

This sequence joins TRBV7-9 and TRBJ1-5, with D maybe TRBD1 (5 bases). The CDR3 is 14 residues long. The germline V gene has CDR1 SEHNR and CDR2 FQNEAQ (reference sequence). V dropped 4 bases and J dropped 4 bases, with 11 bases sitting between them. The CDR3 DNA follows: TGTGCCAGCAGCTCCCGGGACGGTAATCAGCCCCAGCATTTT. This encodes CASSSRDGNQPQHF. Drawing the rest from reference TRBV7-9 and TRBJ1-5, the complete variable domain is DTGVSQNPRHKITKRGQNVTFRCDPISEHNRLYWYRQTLGQGPEFLTYFQNEAQLEKSRLLSDRFSAERPKGSFSTLEIQRTEQGDSAMYLCASSSRDGNQPQHFGDGTRLSIL.

The chain is built from TRBV2 and TRBJ1-2, with no clear D. Trimming took off 2 bases at V and 3 bases at J, with 7 bases between the two ends. CDR3 size: 13 residues. Looked up from germline, CDR1 is SNHLY and CDR2 is FYNNEI. The CDR3 region has the DNA TGTGCCAGCAGTGAATCAAAAGACTATGGCTACACCTTC. Its protein is CASSESKDYGYTF.

The chain combines TRBV7-2 with TRBJ2-5; 9 bases fit TRBD1. The CDR3 runs 15 residues. V gave up 5 bases and J gave up 5 bases; unmatched junction bases: 9. Germline V gives CDR1 SGHTA, CDR2 FQGNSA. Here the CDR3 DNA reads TGTGCCAGCAGCCTCTGGACAGGGGATGAGGAGACCCAGTACTTC. Its protein is CASSLWTGDEETQYF.

V gene TRBV6-1 combines with J gene TRBJ1-5; TRBD1 might be the D (5 bases). CDR1 and CDR2 (germline): MNHNS, SASEGT. There are 17 residues in the CDR3. V was pared by 0 bases and J by 2 bases, with 14 bases between. In nucleotides, the CDR3 is TGTGCCAGCAGTGAAGCGATGGCCTTGGGGGGCAATCAGCCCCAGCATTTT. Residues: CASSEAMALGGNQPQHF.

CDR3 coding DNA: TGTGCCAGCAGCTTGGGTCAGGGCCGGGAGCTGTTTTTT. It encodes CASSLGQGRELFF. The chain is built from TRBV5-8 and TRBJ2-2; D is perhaps TRBD1 (5 bases). Germline-derived CDR1 and CDR2 are SGHTS and YDEGEE. This CDR3 is 13 amino acids long. V gave up 0 bases and J gave up 9 bases, with 9 bases separating them.

V and J are TRBV10-2 and TRBJ1-5; no firm D call. The CDR3 length is 12 residues. V lost 6 bases and J lost 5, with 8 bases in between. Germline values: CDR1 WSHSY, CDR2 SAAADI. CDR3 loop: CASSFFYQPQHF. As DNA, the CDR3 is TGCGCCAGCAGCTTTTTTTATCAGCCCCAGCATTTT.

This rearrangement joins TRBV28 to TRBJ1-1; TRBD1 matches 7 bases. Germline V gene data show CDR1 as MDHEN and CDR2 as SYDVKM. The CDR3 has 15 amino acids. Losses at the gene ends were 2 bases for V and 5 bases for J; bases not matched to a gene: 8. CDR3: CASSLAQGGRTEAFF. The CDR3 DNA sequence: TGTGCCAGCAGTTTAGCTCAGGGGGGACGAACTGAAGCTTTCTTT.

V gene TRBV27 combines with J gene TRBJ2-1; 11 bases align to TRBD2. Germline V gene sequence: CDR1 MNHEY, CDR2 SMNVEV (reference sequence). V shed 7 bases, J shed 3 bases, and the junction held 5 bases outside the gene matches. CDR3 length: 15 residues. The CDR3 nucleotides read TGTGCCAGCAACCCTCTAGCGGGAGGCTACAATGAGCAGTTCTTC. As protein: CASNPLAGGYNEQFF.

For this clone: The same CDR3 is also encoded by other DNA sequences in this sample. The genes are TRBV6-5 and TRBJ1-1, with a tentative D call TRBD1 (5 bases). Germline assignment: CDR1 MNHEY and CDR2 SVGAGI. Trimming pared 4 bases from V and 0 bases from J, leaving 9 bases between. The CDR3 has 14 amino acids. CDR3 DNA sequence: TGTGCCAGCAGTTCGGGGACGGTGAACACTGAAGCTTTCTTT. This sequence encodes CASSSGTVNTEAFF.

The chain is built from TRBV5-6 and TRBJ1-5; D is perhaps TRBD1 (6 bases). Trimming stripped 3 bases from V and 7 bases from J, with 11 bases between. Germline-derived CDR1 and CDR2 are SGHDT and YYEEEE. The CDR3 is made up of 13 amino acids. CDR3 sequence reads: CASSSQGGQPQHF. CDR3 DNA sequence: TGTGCCAGCAGCTCTCAAGGGGGGCAGCCCCAGCATTTT.

The chain uses TRBV3-1 (or the pseudogene TRBV3-2) and TRBJ1-2; D unclear. Germline CDR1 LGHDT, CDR2 YNNKEL (reference sequence). The V gene lost 5 bases and the J gene lost 4 bases, with 11 bases spanning the gap. The CDR3 spans 13 residues. CDR3 sequence reads: CASSDTGFYGYTF. CDR3 nucleotides: TGTGCCAGCAGCGATACGGGGTTCTATGGCTACACCTTC.

This chain uses TRBV5-8 with TRBJ1-1; tentative D call: TRBD1 (6 bases). V lost 0 bases, J lost 1 base, and 10 bases lay in between. This CDR3 comprises 15 residues. Germline CDR1 is SGHTS and CDR2 is YDEGEE. For the CDR3, the DNA is TGTGCCAGCAGCTTGGGGGGGCTCCGGAACACTGAAGCTTTCTTT. Its protein is CASSLGGLRNTEAFF.

The count of this clone is one. This chain joins TRBV6-1 and TRBJ2-2, with 7 nucleotides matching TRBD1. J was trimmed by 5 bases and V by 3 bases; bases with no gene match: 6. The CDR3 consists of 15 residues. Per the germline V gene, CDR1 is MNHNS and CDR2 is SASEGT. The CDR3 spells CASSERTGQTGELFF. For the CDR3, the DNA is TGTGCCAGCAGTGAGAGGACAGGTCAAACCGGGGAGCTGTTTTTT.

This chain connects TRBV5-4 to TRBJ2-7; 13 nucleotides line up with TRBD2. The CDR3 totals 16 residues. The germline gives CDR1 SGHNT, CDR2 YYREEE (reference sequence). J gave up 5 bases and V 3 bases, and 8 bases lay outside the gene matches. CDR3: CASSSGTSGIGDEQYF. The CDR3 DNA follows: TGTGCCAGCAGCTCCGGGACTAGCGGGATTGGGGACGAGCAGTACTTC.

J is TRBJ2-2 and V is TRBV10-3; D remains unclear. Between the trimmed V and J ends, which lost 4 bases and 3 bases, there was a span of 9 bases. The CDR3 loop spans 14 amino acids. Germline V gene sequence: CDR1 ENHRY, CDR2 SYGVKD. The DNA of the CDR3 is TGTGCCATCAGTGGTGTCAGAGACACCGGGGAGCTGTTTTTT. It translates to CAISGVRDTGELFF.

The chain employs TRBV7-6 and TRBJ2-2; D is uncertain. This CDR3 comprises 16 residues. Germline V CDR1 and CDR2: SGHVS, FNYEAQ. Trimming removed 6 bases at V and 7 bases at J, with 21 bases between. The DNA for the CDR3 is TGTGCCAGCAGGCTGACGGCAGGAAGATTCTTCGGGGAGCTGTTTTTT. Translated, it gives CASRLTAGRFFGELFF.

The V call is TRBV24-1, the J call TRBJ1-2, with 9 nucleotides matching TRBD1. J was trimmed by 6 bases and V by 2 bases; bases with no gene match: 3. Per germline, CDR1 KGHDR and CDR2 SFDVKD. The CDR3 has 14 residues. In DNA, the CDR3 is TGTGCCACCAGTGATTCCGGGACAGGGAATGGCTACACCTTC. Its translation: CATSDSGTGNGYTF.

This clone occurred once. The V gene is TRBV4-1, the J gene TRBJ1-5; D uncertain. V lost 5 bases and J lost 0, with 17 bases in between. This CDR3 contains 17 residues. Germline-derived CDR1 and CDR2 are MGHRA and YSYEKL. As DNA, the CDR3 is TGCGCCAGCAGCTCCCAATCGACGGTTAATAGCAATCAGCCCCAGCATTTT. This translates into CASSSQSTVNSNQPQHF.

The rearrangement links TRBV30 to TRBJ2-7; 8 positions match TRBD1. The ends lost 6 bases at V and 1 base at J; junction bases unmatched: 5. CDR3 length: 13 amino acids. Germline-derived CDR1 and CDR2 are GTSNPN and SVGIG (reference sequence). This CDR3 is CACKGTGSYEQYF. The CDR3 nucleotides are TGTGCCTGCAAAGGGACAGGATCCTACGAGCAGTACTTC.

This chain links TRBV6-2 or TRBV6-3 with TRBJ1-2, with TRBD1 identical over 7 bases. V gave up 5 bases and J gave up 8 bases; unmatched junction bases: 2. The length of the CDR3 is 11 residues. Germline V gene lookup returns CDR1 MNHEY and CDR2 SVGEGT. CDR3 sequence reads: CASSSRGGYTF. The CDR3 coding sequence is TGTGCCAGCAGTAGCAGGGGGGGCTACACCTTC.

J is TRBJ1-3 and V is TRBV27, with D tentatively TRBD1 (6 bases). V was pared by 6 bases and J by 3 bases, with 12 bases between. The CDR3 runs to 14 residues. Per the germline V gene, CDR1 is MNHEY and CDR2 is SMNVEV (reference sequence). This chain's CDR3 is CASRPQGNGNTIYF. The CDR3, as DNA: TGTGCCAGCAGACCTCAGGGGAATGGAAACACCATATATTTT.

In this sample, this clone turned up once. This chain connects TRBV27 to TRBJ1-2; possible D gene TRBD1, 5 bases. From germline, CDR1 is MNHEY and CDR2 SMNVEV (reference sequence). Trimming pared 4 bases from V and 2 bases from J, leaving 14 bases between. The length of the CDR3 is 15 residues. CDR3 coding DNA: TGTGCCAGCAGTTCGCACTCGGGACCAAACTATGGCTACACCTTC. Protein: CASSSHSGPNYGYTF.

The chain has TRBV27 and TRBJ2-7, with D unresolved. V lost 0 bases and J 2 bases, leaving 14 bases between the germline ends. The CDR3 extends over 16 amino acids. Per germline, CDR1 MNHEY and CDR2 SMNVEV (reference sequence). The CDR3 region is CASSLSADGHTYEQYF. The CDR3 DNA sequence: TGTGCCAGCAGTTTATCCGCAGACGGCCATACCTACGAGCAGTACTTC.

The chain carries TRBV18 and TRBJ1-2; 7 nucleotides match TRBD1. The CDR3 consists of 14 residues. CDR1 and CDR2 (germline): KGHSH, LQKENI. Unmatched junction bases numbered 3, after V lost 1 base and J lost 4 bases. The CDR3 bases are TGTGCCAGCTCACCACGGGACAGAAGCTATGGCTACACCTTC. It yields the protein CASSPRDRSYGYTF.

As DNA, the CDR3 is TGTGCCAGCAGCTTAGATAGGGTTTCTTCAAAACTGTTTTTT. Translation gives CASSLDRVSSKLFF. The gene calls are TRBV11-2 and TRBJ1-4; D unclear. Trimming stripped 0 bases from V and 10 bases from J, with 12 bases between. The CDR3 loop spans 14 amino acids. Germline V gene sequence: CDR1 SGHAT, CDR2 FQNNGV.

This clone rates as large. The V and J genes are TRBV27 and TRBJ2-1; unclear D gene. The CDR3 contains 12 residues. V lost 5 bases and J lost 9, with 11 bases in between. The germline gives CDR1 MNHEY, CDR2 SMNVEV (reference sequence). CDR3: CASSRNGGEQFF. The CDR3 DNA is TGTGCCAGCAGTAGGAATGGTGGTGAGCAGTTCTTC.

J is TRBJ1-1 and V is TRBV6-5; 7 bases are a match to TRBD1. This CDR3 has 14 residues. Trimming took 8 bases from V and 1 from J; bases not matched to a gene: 7. Germline CDR1 is MNHEY and CDR2 is SVGAGI. The chain's CDR3 is CASGFRDRNTEAFF. CDR3 sequence (DNA): TGTGCCAGCGGCTTCCGGGACAGGAACACTGAAGCTTTCTTT.

This sequence joins TRBV6-5 and TRBJ1-2, with 8 bases fitting TRBD1. V was clipped by 4 bases and J by 7 bases; unmatched bases: 8. The CDR3 has 14 amino acids. Per germline, CDR1 MNHEY and CDR2 SVGAGI. The chain's CDR3 is CASSSDRVSSGYTF. In DNA form, the CDR3 reads TGTGCCAGCAGTTCGGACAGGGTGTCGAGTGGCTACACCTTC.

The rearrangement joins TRBV25-1 to TRBJ2-7; the D is unclear. V lost 8 bases to trimming and J lost 5 bases, with 13 bases between them. Germline lookup yields CDR1 MGHDK and CDR2 SYGVNS. The CDR3 extends over 12 amino acids. CDR3 DNA: TGTGCCAGCGAACGGACGCCCCACGAGCAGTACTTC. It is translated as CASERTPHEQYF.

A word on this clone: Other nucleotide sequences from this sample produce the same CDR3. This chain uses TRBV10-2 with TRBJ2-7; 8 bases map to TRBD2. V trimming: 6 bases; J trimming: 0 bases; junction bases outside the gene matches: 4. Per germline, CDR1 WSHSY and CDR2 SAAADI. This CDR3 spans 14 amino acids. The CDR3, as DNA: TGCGCCAGCAGGAGCGGGGGCAGCTCCTACGAGCAGTACTTC. Translated: CASRSGGSSYEQYF.

This chain joins TRBV6-4 and TRBJ2-7, with 10 bases fitting TRBD1. V dropped 7 bases and J dropped 1; count of bases not matched to a gene: 7. Germline values: CDR1 MRHNA, CDR2 SNTAGT. This CDR3 region has 15 residues. The CDR3 bases are TGTGCCAGCATCACAGGGACAGGGGCTTCCTACGAGCAGTACTTC. Protein product: CASITGTGASYEQYF.

This chain joins TRBV7-2 and TRBJ1-3; D possibly corresponds to TRBD1 (6 bases). Trimming took off 5 bases at V and 6 bases at J, with 17 bases between the two ends. In germline, CDR1 is SGHTA, CDR2 FQGNSA. The CDR3 extends over 15 amino acids. The CDR3 loop is CASSPRQVSANTIYF. The CDR3, as DNA: TGTGCCAGCAGCCCACGACAGGTATCAGCAAACACCATATATTTT.